The sequence of this T cell receptor (beta chain) was determined in a study of T cell repertoires in cytomegalovirus infection. Germline CDR1 MNHEY, CDR2 SMNVEV (reference sequence). The CDR3 is 15 residues long. V was cut by 6 bases and J by 8 bases, with 20 bases left in between. One entry per CDR3 protein, called by TCRdb with MiXCR from the reads. The repertoire includes approximately 500,000 distinct CDR3 sequences, more than 15% of them detected once, and under 30% sits in the top ten. The sequencing input was CD8+ T cells from PBMCs. The chain employs TRBV27 and TRBJ2-1; D is tentatively TRBD1 or TRBD2 (5 bases each). The receptor was isolated from a human donor in good health (CMV status not recorded). Some clones in this sample may be carry-over from other donors' samples. The CDR3 here is CASSVFRDLRDEQFF. The CDR3 coding sequence is TGTGCCAGCAGCGTCTTCCGGGACCTCAGGGATGAGCAGTTCTTC.